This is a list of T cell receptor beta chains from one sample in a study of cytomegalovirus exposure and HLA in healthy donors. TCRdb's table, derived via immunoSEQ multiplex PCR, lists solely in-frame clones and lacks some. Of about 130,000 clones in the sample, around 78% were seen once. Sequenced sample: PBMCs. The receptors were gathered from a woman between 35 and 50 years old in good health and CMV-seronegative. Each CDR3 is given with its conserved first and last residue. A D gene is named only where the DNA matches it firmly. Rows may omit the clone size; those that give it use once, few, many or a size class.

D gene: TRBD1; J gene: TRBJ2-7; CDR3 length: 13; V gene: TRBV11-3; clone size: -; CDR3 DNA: TGTGCCAGCAGCCCCCCGACAGGGGCCAAGCAGTACTTC; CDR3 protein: CASSPPTGAKQYF
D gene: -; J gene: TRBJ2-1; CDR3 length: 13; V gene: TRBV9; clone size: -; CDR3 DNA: TGTGCCAGCAGCGTAGTTGGAGACAATGAGCAGTTCTTC; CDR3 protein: CASSVVGDNEQFF
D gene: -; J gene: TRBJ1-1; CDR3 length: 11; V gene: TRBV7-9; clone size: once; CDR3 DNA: TGTGCCAGCAGGCAACAGACTGAAGCTTTCTTT; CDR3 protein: CASRQQTEAFF
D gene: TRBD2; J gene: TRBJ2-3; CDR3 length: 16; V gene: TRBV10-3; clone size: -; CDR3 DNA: TGTGCCATCAGGGGGGGACTAGCGGGAGGAGAAGATACGCAGTATTTT; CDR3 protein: CAIRGGLAGGEDTQYF
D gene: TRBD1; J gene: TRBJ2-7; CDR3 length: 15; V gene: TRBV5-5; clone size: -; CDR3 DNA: TGTGCCAGCAGCGACGAGGGACAGGGGGCCTACGAGCAGTACTTC; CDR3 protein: CASSDEGQGAYEQYF
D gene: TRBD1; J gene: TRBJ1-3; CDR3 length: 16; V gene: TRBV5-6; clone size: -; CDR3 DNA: TGTGCCAGCAGCTTGGCACAGGGGAATACTGGAAACACCATATATTTT; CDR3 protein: CASSLAQGNTGNTIYF
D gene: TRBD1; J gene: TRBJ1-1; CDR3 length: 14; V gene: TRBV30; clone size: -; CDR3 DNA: TGTGCCTGGATCGACAGGGCCAAGAACACTGAAGCTTTCTTT; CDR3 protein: CAWIDRAKNTEAFF
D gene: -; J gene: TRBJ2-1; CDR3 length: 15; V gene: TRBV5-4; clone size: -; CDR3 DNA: TGTGCCAGCAGCTTGGCCACTCTTGTACTTACTGAGCAGTTCTTC; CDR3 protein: CASSLATLVLTEQFF
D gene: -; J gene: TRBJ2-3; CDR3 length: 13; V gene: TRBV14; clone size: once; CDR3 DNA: TGTGCCAGCAGCAAGACTGGGACAGATACGCAGTATTTT; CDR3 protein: CASSKTGTDTQYF
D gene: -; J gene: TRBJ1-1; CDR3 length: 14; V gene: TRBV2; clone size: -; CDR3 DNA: TGTGCCAGCAGTCACAGGGAAACTGCCACTGAAGCTTTCTTT; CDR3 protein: CASSHRETATEAFF
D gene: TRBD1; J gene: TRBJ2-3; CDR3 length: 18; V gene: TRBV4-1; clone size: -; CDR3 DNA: TGCGCCAGCAGCCAAGAAGTGGTGGACAGGGGTCGTGCAGATACGCAGTATTTT; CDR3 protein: CASSQEVVDRGRADTQYF
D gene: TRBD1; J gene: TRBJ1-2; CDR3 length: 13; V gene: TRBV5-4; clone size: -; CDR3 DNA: TGTGCCAGCAGCTTTGGGACAGACTATGGCTACACCTTC; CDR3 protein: CASSFGTDYGYTF
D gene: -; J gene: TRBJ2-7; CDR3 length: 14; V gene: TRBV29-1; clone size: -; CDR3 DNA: TGCAGCGTTGGGGCAGGTCAGGGTGGGTACGAGCAGTACTTC; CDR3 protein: CSVGAGQGGYEQYF
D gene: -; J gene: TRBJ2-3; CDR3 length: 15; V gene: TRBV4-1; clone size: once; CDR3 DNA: TGCGCCAGCAGCCAAGATACAGTAAGCACAGATACGCAGTATTTT; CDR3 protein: CASSQDTVSTDTQYF
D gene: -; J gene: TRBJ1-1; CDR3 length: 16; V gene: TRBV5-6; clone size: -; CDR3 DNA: TGTGCCAGCAGCTTGCTGAGGAACGGGTTGAACACTGAAGCTTTCTTT; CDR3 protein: CASSLLRNGLNTEAFF
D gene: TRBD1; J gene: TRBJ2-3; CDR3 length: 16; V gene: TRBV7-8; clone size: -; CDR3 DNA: TGTGCCAGCAGCTTACGTGGGACAGGGGCGGGAGATACGCAGTATTTT; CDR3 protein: CASSLRGTGAGDTQYF
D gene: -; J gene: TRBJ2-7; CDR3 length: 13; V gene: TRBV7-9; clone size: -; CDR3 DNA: TGTGCCAGCAGCTTAGCTAGTATCTACGAGCAGTACTTC; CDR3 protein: CASSLASIYEQYF
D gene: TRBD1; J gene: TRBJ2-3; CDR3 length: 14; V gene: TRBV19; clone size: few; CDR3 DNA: TGTGCCAGTAGTGGGCCCCAGGGGGCAGATACGCAGTATTTT; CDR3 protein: CASSGPQGADTQYF
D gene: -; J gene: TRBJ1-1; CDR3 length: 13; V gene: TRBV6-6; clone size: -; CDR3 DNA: TGTGCCAGCAGTTACTTCGGGGACACTGAAGCTTTCTTT; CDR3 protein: CASSYFGDTEAFF
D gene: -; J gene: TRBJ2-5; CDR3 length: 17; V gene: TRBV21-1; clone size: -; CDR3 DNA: TGTGCCAGCAGCCTAAAAGGGGCTAGCGGGAGAAAAGAGACCCAGTACTTC; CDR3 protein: CASSLKGASGRKETQYF
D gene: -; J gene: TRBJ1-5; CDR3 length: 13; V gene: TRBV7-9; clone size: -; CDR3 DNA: TGTGCCAGCAGCCAGGGTGGGAATCAGCCCCAGCATTTT; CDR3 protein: CASSQGGNQPQHF
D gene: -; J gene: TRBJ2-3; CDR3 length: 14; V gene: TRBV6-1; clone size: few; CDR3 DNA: TGTGCCAGCAGTGAACGAAGAGGCACAGATACGCAGTATTTT; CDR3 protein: CASSERRGTDTQYF
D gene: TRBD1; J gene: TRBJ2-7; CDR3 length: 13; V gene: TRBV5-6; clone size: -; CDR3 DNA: TGTGCCAGCGCCAGGGGGCACCCCTACGAGCAGTACTTC; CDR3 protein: CASARGHPYEQYF
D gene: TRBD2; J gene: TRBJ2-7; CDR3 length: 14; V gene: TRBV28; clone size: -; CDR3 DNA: TGTGCCAGCAGTCGGACTAGGCCCCCTTACGAGCAGTACTTC; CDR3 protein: CASSRTRPPYEQYF
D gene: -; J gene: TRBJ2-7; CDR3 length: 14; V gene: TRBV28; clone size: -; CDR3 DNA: TGTGCCAGCAGCCAGCCCGGGGGTTCCGACGAGCAGTACTTC; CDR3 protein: CASSQPGGSDEQYF
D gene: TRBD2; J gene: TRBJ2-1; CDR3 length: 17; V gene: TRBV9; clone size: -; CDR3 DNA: TGTGCCAGCAGCGTAGCGGCTAGCGGGATCTCCTACAATGAGCAGTTCTTC; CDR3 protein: CASSVAASGISYNEQFF
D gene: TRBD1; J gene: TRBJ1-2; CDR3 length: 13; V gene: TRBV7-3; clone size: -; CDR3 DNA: TGTGCCAGCAGTTTACAGGGGGGCAGCGGCTACACCTTC; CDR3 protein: CASSLQGGSGYTF
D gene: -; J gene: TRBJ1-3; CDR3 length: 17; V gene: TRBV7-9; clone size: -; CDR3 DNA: TGTGCCAGCAGCCCACCCGGTCCAGGGCCCTTCGGAAACACCATATATTTT; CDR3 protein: CASSPPGPGPFGNTIYF
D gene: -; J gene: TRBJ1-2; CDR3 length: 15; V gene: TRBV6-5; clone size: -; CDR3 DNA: TGTGCCAGCAGTCCTCTACGTCCAGGTTTAGTAGGCTACACCTTC; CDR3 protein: CASSPLRPGLVGYTF
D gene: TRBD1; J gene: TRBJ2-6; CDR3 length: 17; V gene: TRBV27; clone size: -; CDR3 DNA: TGTGCCAGCAGTTCCGGGGACAGATACTCTGGGGCCAACGTCCTGACTTTC; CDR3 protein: CASSSGDRYSGANVLTF
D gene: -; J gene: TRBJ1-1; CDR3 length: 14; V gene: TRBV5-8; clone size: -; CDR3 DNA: TGTGCCAGCAGCGGAATACAGGGAATGAGAGAAGCTCTCTTT; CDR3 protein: CASSGIQGMREALF
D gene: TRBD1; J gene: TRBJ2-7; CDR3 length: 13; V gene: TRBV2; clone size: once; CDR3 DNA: TGTGCCAGCAGTAGGGACAGATCTTACGAGCAGTACTTC; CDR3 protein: CASSRDRSYEQYF
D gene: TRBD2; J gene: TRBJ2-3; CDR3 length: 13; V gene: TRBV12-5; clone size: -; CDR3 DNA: TGTGCTAGTCGGCGGGGGGCCACAGATACGCAGTATTTT; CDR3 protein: CASRRGATDTQYF
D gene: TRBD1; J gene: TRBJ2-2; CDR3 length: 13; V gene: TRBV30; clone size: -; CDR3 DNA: TGTGCCTGGGACAGGGGCGGCACCGGGGAGCTGTTTTTT; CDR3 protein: CAWDRGGTGELFF
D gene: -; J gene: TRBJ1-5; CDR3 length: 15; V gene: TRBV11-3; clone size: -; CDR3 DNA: TGTGCCAGCAGCGAAAGGAGTTTGAGCAATCAGCCCCAGCATTTT; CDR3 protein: CASSERSLSNQPQHF
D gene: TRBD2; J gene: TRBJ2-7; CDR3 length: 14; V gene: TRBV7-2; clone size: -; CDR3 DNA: TGTGCCAGCAGCCCAAACAGGGTAGCGGGGGAGCAGTACTTC; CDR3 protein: CASSPNRVAGEQYF
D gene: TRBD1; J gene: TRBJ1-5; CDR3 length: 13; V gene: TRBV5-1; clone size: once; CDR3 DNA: TGCGCCAGCAGCTCAGGGGGGAATCAGCCCCAGCATTTT; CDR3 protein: CASSSGGNQPQHF
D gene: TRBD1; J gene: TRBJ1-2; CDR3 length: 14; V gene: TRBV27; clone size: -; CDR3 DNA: TGTGCCAGCAGTCCAGACAGGGGCCCTTATGGCTACACCTTC; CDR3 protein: CASSPDRGPYGYTF
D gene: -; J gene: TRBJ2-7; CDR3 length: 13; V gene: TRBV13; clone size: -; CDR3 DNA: TGTGCCAGCAGCCCCGGACTATCCTACGAGCAGTACTTC; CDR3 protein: CASSPGLSYEQYF
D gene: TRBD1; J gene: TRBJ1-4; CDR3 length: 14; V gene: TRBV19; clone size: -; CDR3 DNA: TGTGCCAGTAGTCATACAGGGGGCCGGGAAAAACTGTTTTTT; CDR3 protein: CASSHTGGREKLFF
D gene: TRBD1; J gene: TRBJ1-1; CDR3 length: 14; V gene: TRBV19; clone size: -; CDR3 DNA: TGTGCCAGTAGTAGGGACAGGAGGAACACTGAAGCTTTCTTT; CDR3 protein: CASSRDRRNTEAFF
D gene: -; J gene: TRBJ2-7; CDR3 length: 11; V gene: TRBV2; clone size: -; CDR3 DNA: TGTGCCAGCAGTGAGGCACACGAGCAGTACTTC; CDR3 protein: CASSEAHEQYF
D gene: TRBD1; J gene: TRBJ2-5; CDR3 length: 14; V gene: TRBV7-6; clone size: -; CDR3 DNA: TGTGCCAGCTCCGGGACAGCCGCAGGAGAGACCCAGTACTTC; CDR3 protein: CASSGTAAGETQYF
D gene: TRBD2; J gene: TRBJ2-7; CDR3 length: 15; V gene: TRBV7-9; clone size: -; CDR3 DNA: TGTGCCAGCAGCCTGACTAGCGGGTTCTCCTACGAGCAGTACTTC; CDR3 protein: CASSLTSGFSYEQYF
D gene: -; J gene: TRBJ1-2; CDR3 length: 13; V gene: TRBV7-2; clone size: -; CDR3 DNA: TGTGCCAGCAGCCGTAATCCCGGCTATGGCTACACCTTC; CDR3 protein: CASSRNPGYGYTF
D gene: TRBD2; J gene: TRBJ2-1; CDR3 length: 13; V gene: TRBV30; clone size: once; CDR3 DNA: TGTGCCTGGAGTTTCCGGGGGGGCGCTGAGCAGTTCTTC; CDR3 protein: CAWSFRGGAEQFF
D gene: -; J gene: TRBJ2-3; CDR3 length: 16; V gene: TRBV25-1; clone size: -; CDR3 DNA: TGTGCCAGCAGTGAATTTCCGGACTCCAACACAGATACGCAGTATTTT; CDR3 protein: CASSEFPDSNTDTQYF
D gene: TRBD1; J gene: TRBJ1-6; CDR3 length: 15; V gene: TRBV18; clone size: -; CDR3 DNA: TGTGCCAGCTCAAATACGGGACAGGGTAATTCACCCCTCCACTTT; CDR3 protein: CASSNTGQGNSPLHF
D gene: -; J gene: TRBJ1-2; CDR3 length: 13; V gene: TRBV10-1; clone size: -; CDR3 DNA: TGCGCCAGCAGTGTCGACAGCAACTATGGCTACACCTTC; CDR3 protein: CASSVDSNYGYTF
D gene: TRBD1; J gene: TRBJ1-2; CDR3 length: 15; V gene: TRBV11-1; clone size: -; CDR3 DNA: TGTGCCAGCAGCTTAAACTTAAGGGACAGCTATGGCTACACCTTC; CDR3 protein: CASSLNLRDSYGYTF